This T cell receptor beta chain was sequenced for a study of blood T cell repertoires in COVID-19. Study information: The analysed material was cDNA or gDNA that came from T cells, B-cell-depleted T cells, or PBMCs.

Assay: immunoSEQ multiplex PCR; the TCRdb copy retains only in-frame clones and omits some. Here the sample spans fewer than 350,000 clones, about 89% being singletons. Recruits, aged roughly 18 to 100 years, lived in 25 or so US areas. Participants' reported clinical history set cohort assignment. Recovered status in Cohort 3 required two negative PCRs, clearance, or symptom resolution. Germline V gives CDR1 SGHRS, CDR2 YFSETQ. This CDR3 is 17 amino acids long. Trimming removed 4 bases from V and 3 bases from J; junction bases left unmatched: 10. The receptor's source is a man aged 55 to 70 who had recovered from COVID-19. Sequencing was done on a sample of PBMCs or T cells enriched from blood (not recorded which). The V gene is TRBV5-1, the J gene TRBJ1-4; 9 positions agree with TRBD1. The CDR3 here is CASSTGTGNRPNEKLFF. The CDR3 bases are TGCGCCAGCAGCACCGGGACAGGGAACCGTCCTAATGAAAAACTGTTTTTT. Together with reference TRBV5-1 and TRBJ1-4, the CDR3 gives the full variable domain: KAGVTQTPRYLIKTRGQQVTLSCSPISGHRSVSWYQQTPGQGLQFLFEYFSETQRNKGNFPGRFSGRQFSNSRSEMNVSTLELGDSALYLCASSTGTGNRPNEKLFFGSGTQLSVL.